Listed below are T cell receptor beta chains from one sample, sequenced in a study of shared clonotypes between healthy human individuals. The table came from immunoSEQ multiplex PCR; TCRdb's copy has only in-frame clones and leaves some out. The repertoire includes 950,000 to 1,200,000 clones, 60% to 85% of them detected once, and roughly 0.9% sits in the top ten. Specimen: memory CD4+ T cells from PBMCs. All receptors derive from a man between 18 and 29 years old in good health. Some clones in this sample may be carry-over from other donors' samples. Both conserved end residues are part of each CDR3. A D gene is named only where the DNA matches it firmly. Rows give clone size only sometimes, using once, few, many, or a class for an expanded clone.

d_call: TRBD1; v_call: TRBV6-5; clone_size: .; j_call: TRBJ1-2; cdr3_nt: TGTGCCAGCAGACCCTTGACAGGGAGCTATGGCTACACCTTC; cdr3_aa: CASRPLTGSYGYTF
d_call: .; v_call: TRBV28; clone_size: .; j_call: TRBJ2-7; cdr3_nt: TGTGCCAGCAGTTGGCCCGCGGGTTCGGGCTCCTACGAGCAGTACTTC; cdr3_aa: CASSWPAGSGSYEQYF
d_call: .; v_call: TRBV5-6; clone_size: .; j_call: TRBJ1-5; cdr3_nt: TGTGCCAGCAGCTTGCTGGGGCGCAATCAGCCCCAGCATTTT; cdr3_aa: CASSLLGRNQPQHF
d_call: .; v_call: TRBV6-5; clone_size: .; j_call: TRBJ2-7; cdr3_nt: TGTGCCAGCAGGAAGGAGAGGGGGACCTACGAGCAGTACTTC; cdr3_aa: CASRKERGTYEQYF
d_call: TRBD1; v_call: TRBV5-5; clone_size: many; j_call: TRBJ1-1; cdr3_nt: TGTGCCAGCAGCTTGTGGGACAGGGTATCATCTGAAGCTTTCTTT; cdr3_aa: CASSLWDRVSSEAFF
d_call: .; v_call: TRBV5-1; clone_size: .; j_call: TRBJ2-1; cdr3_nt: TGCGCCAGCAGCTTGGGGGGCGAGCAGTTCTTC; cdr3_aa: CASSLGGEQFF
d_call: .; v_call: TRBV4-1; clone_size: .; j_call: TRBJ1-5; cdr3_nt: TGCGCCAGCAGCCAAGGCCGGTTCGGGAGGTACAATCAGCCCCAGCATTTT; cdr3_aa: CASSQGRFGRYNQPQHF
d_call: .; v_call: TRBV18; clone_size: .; j_call: TRBJ1-3; cdr3_nt: TGTGCCAGCTCACCAGGGGACCGTGGAAACACCATATATTTT; cdr3_aa: CASSPGDRGNTIYF
d_call: .; v_call: TRBV4-2; clone_size: .; j_call: TRBJ2-2; cdr3_nt: TGTGCCAGCAGCCAAGACCCTAGCGTAACGAACACCGGGGAGCTGTTTTTT; cdr3_aa: CASSQDPSVTNTGELFF
d_call: .; v_call: TRBV28; clone_size: few; j_call: TRBJ1-1; cdr3_nt: TGTGCCAGTGAGGGGAACACTGAAGCTTTCTTT; cdr3_aa: CASEGNTEAFF
d_call: .; v_call: TRBV4-1; clone_size: once; j_call: TRBJ1-1; cdr3_nt: TGCGCCAGCAGCCAAGCCGGGAGGGGAATCACTGAAGCTTTCTTT; cdr3_aa: CASSQAGRGITEAFF
d_call: TRBD2; v_call: TRBV27; clone_size: .; j_call: TRBJ2-1; cdr3_nt: TGTGCCAGCAGTGCTCCAACTAGCGGACGAATTAATGAGCAGTTCTTC; cdr3_aa: CASSAPTSGRINEQFF
d_call: TRBD2; v_call: TRBV7-9; clone_size: .; j_call: TRBJ2-3; cdr3_nt: TGTGCCAGCAGCTCAACTAGCGGGAGGCTCACAGATACGCAGTATTTT; cdr3_aa: CASSSTSGRLTDTQYF
d_call: TRBD2; v_call: TRBV28; clone_size: .; j_call: TRBJ2-3; cdr3_nt: TGTGCCAGTCTTCGCGGGAGTACGCAGTATTTT; cdr3_aa: CASLRGSTQYF
d_call: .; v_call: TRBV9; clone_size: few; j_call: TRBJ1-3; cdr3_nt: TGTGCCAGCAGCGTAGAAGCTTTCTCTGGAAACACCATATATTTT; cdr3_aa: CASSVEAFSGNTIYF
d_call: TRBD1; v_call: TRBV6-9; clone_size: .; j_call: TRBJ2-7; cdr3_nt: TGTGCCAGCAGTCGTCCCTCGGACAGGGTTTCCTACGAGCAGTACTTC; cdr3_aa: CASSRPSDRVSYEQYF
d_call: .; v_call: TRBV10-2; clone_size: .; j_call: TRBJ2-5; cdr3_nt: TGCGCCAGCAGTGAGGCCTTAGCACGGACAGAGACCCAGTACTTC; cdr3_aa: CASSEALARTETQYF
d_call: TRBD2; v_call: TRBV2; clone_size: .; j_call: TRBJ2-7; cdr3_nt: TGTGCCAGCGTCGCGGGAGTTATCGCGTACGAGCAGTACTTC; cdr3_aa: CASVAGVIAYEQYF
d_call: .; v_call: TRBV7-8; clone_size: .; j_call: TRBJ1-5; cdr3_nt: TGTGCCAGCAGCTTAGAGGGGCCCAGAGGGGCGACAGGCAATCAGCCCCAGCATTTT; cdr3_aa: CASSLEGPRGATGNQPQHF
d_call: .; v_call: TRBV2; clone_size: few; j_call: TRBJ1-2; cdr3_nt: TGTGCCAGCAGTGATTCAGGGAACTATGGCTACACCTTC; cdr3_aa: CASSDSGNYGYTF
d_call: TRBD2; v_call: TRBV6-5; clone_size: .; j_call: TRBJ2-3; cdr3_nt: TGTGCCAGCAGCCGGACTAGCGTATTCACAGATACGCAGTATTTT; cdr3_aa: CASSRTSVFTDTQYF
d_call: .; v_call: TRBV4-2; clone_size: .; j_call: TRBJ2-2; cdr3_nt: TGTGCCAGCAGCCAAGGAGGGGAGTCCGGGGAGCTGTTTTTT; cdr3_aa: CASSQGGESGELFF
d_call: .; v_call: TRBV28; clone_size: few; j_call: TRBJ1-5; cdr3_nt: TGTGCCACCCAGGGGAACAATCAGCCCCAGCATTTT; cdr3_aa: CATQGNNQPQHF
d_call: .; v_call: TRBV6-4; clone_size: .; j_call: TRBJ2-1; cdr3_nt: TGTGCCAGCAGTGACGAGTCCTACAATGAGCAGTTCTTC; cdr3_aa: CASSDESYNEQFF
d_call: .; v_call: TRBV14; clone_size: once; j_call: TRBJ2-7; cdr3_nt: TGTGCCAGCAGCCAAGATCTCGGCTACGAGCAGTACTTC; cdr3_aa: CASSQDLGYEQYF
d_call: .; v_call: TRBV15; clone_size: .; j_call: TRBJ1-4; cdr3_nt: TGTGCCACCAGCAGATCAAGGGCCGAAGAAAAACTGTTTTTT; cdr3_aa: CATSRSRAEEKLFF
d_call: TRBD1; v_call: TRBV5-1; clone_size: .; j_call: TRBJ2-7; cdr3_nt: TGCGCCAGCAGCCAGGACAGGTTGTACGAGCAGTACTTC; cdr3_aa: CASSQDRLYEQYF